A single sample gave rise to the 8 T cell receptor beta chains below, sequenced in a study of breast tumors, draining lymph nodes, adjacent tissues. TCRdb re-analysed the multiplex PCR reads in MiXCR, keeping a single row per CDR3 protein. The table lists approximately 130,000 distinct CDR3 sequences, 20% to 25% of them singletons. The lymph nodes were axillary draining lymph nodes from breast cancer patients. The sequencing sample was made of axillary lymph node tissue. These receptor sequences come from a female donor with breast cancer. Some clones in this sample may be carry-over from other donors' samples.

This clonotype has a count of ten or more. The rearrangement uses TRBV12-3 or TRBV12-4 and TRBJ2-3; D might be TRBD1 or TRBD2, each matching 6 bases. This CDR3 is built from 16 residues. Trimming shortened V by 5 bases and J by 4 bases, and 19 bases separated the two germline ends. This chain's CDR3 is CASSETGKAGADTQYF. CDR3 nucleotide sequence: TGTGCCAGCAGTGAGACAGGAAAAGCGGGCGCAGATACGCAGTATTTT.

There are many counts of this clonotype. CDR3 in amino acids: CSVEDYTDNEQFF. The CDR3 DNA reads as TGCAGCGTTGAAGATTATACAGACAATGAGCAGTTCTTC. The chain recombines TRBV29-1 with TRBJ2-1; D not resolved. CDR3 length: 13 residues. Trimming took off 0 bases at V and 5 bases at J, with 8 bases between the two ends. Germline lookup yields CDR1 SQVTM and CDR2 ANQGSEA.

This clonotype has only a few counts. The rearrangement links TRBV3-1 to TRBJ2-1; D possibly corresponds to TRBD1 (6 bases). Trimming left V 4 bases short and J 0 bases short, with 16 bases between. The CDR3 spans 17 residues. Germline V gene sequence: CDR1 LGHDT, CDR2 YNNKEL (reference sequence). CDR3 sequence reads: CASSRTAGTSSYNEQFF. The CDR3 bases are TGTGCCAGCAGCCGTACAGCCGGGACAAGCTCCTACAATGAGCAGTTCTTC.

This clonotype was seen at least ten times. The chain uses TRBV6-1 and TRBJ1-2; TRBD1 matches at 7 bases. This CDR3 contains 14 residues. Germline values: CDR1 MNHNS, CDR2 SASEGT. Trimming cost V 1 base and J 7 bases; bases outside gene matches: 6. DNA of the CDR3: TGTGCCAGCAGTGAAGGGGGGACAGTCAGTGGCTACACCTTC. Translated: CASSEGGTVSGYTF.

Worth noting for this clonotype: A much larger clone lies one base from this, so it may be a read error. The rearrangement links TRBV6-1 to TRBJ2-7; D not certain. Germline CDR1 MNHNS, CDR2 SASEGT. The CDR3 loop spans 9 amino acids. V was shortened by 11 bases and J by 3 bases, with 5 bases between the two germline ends. The chain's CDR3 is CAGDYEQYF. CDR3 in DNA: TGTGCCGGAGACTACGAGCAGTACTTC.

This clonotype came up many times. The CDR3 DNA sequence: TGCAGTGCCCCTCCCCCGGCTAGCGGGAGGGCAGATACGCAGTATTTT. Its translation is CSAPPPASGRADTQYF. The rearrangement links TRBV20-1 to TRBJ2-3; 12 bases agree with TRBD2. J was trimmed by 4 bases and V by 6 bases; bases with no gene match: 11. Germline V gene data show CDR1 as DFQATT and CDR2 as SNEGSKA (reference sequence). This CDR3 is built from 16 residues.

Comments on this clonotype: A much larger clone differs from this one at a single base, so this may be a read error. The CDR3 nucleotides are TGCGGTGCTAGAATCGGCCAAAACTATGGCTACACCTTC. Translation: CGARIGQNYGYTF. This sequence joins TRBV20-1 and TRBJ1-2; D is unclear. The CDR3 sequence is 13 residues long. Germline V gene lookup returns CDR1 DFQATT and CDR2 SNEGSKA (reference sequence).

Comments on this clonotype: Since a much larger clone is just one base distant, this may be a read error. The chain recombines TRBV30 with TRBJ2-2; D unclear. The CDR3 sequence is 13 residues long. Germline loops: CDR1 GTSNPN, CDR2 SVGIG (reference sequence). Here the CDR3 reads CAWGVRYTGELFF. The CDR3 DNA sequence: TGTGCCTGGGGTGTAAGGTATACCGGGGAGCTGTTTTTT.